The rows below give T cell receptor beta chains drawn from one sample of a study of T cells in localized non-small cell lung cancer. The method was immunoSEQ multiplex PCR; TCRdb's version includes in-frame clones alone and lacks a portion of them. The sample shows around 15,000 clones, approximately 91% of them seen only once. The source was peripheral blood, collected before any cancer treatment. These receptor sequences come from a female donor older than 55 with stage III squamous cell lung carcinoma. Each CDR3 is given with its conserved first and last residue. A D gene is named only where the DNA matches it firmly. The size entry is marked missing in some rows and otherwise reads once, few, many or a size class.

D: TRBD2; V: TRBV28; J: TRBJ2-7; length: 18; size: NA; DNA: TGTGCCAGCAGTGATCTAGCGGGAGGGCCCTTGGGGGGGGACGAGCAGTACTTC; CDR3: CASSDLAGGPLGGDEQYF
D: NA; V: TRBV13; J: TRBJ1-1; length: 14; size: NA; DNA: TGTGCCACCATGAGGACAGAATTGAACACTGAAGCTTTCTTT; CDR3: CATMRTELNTEAFF
D: NA; V: TRBV9; J: TRBJ2-3; length: 15; size: NA; DNA: TGTGCCAGCAGCTTTTTAGGGGGAGGCACAGATACGCAGTATTTT; CDR3: CASSFLGGGTDTQYF
D: NA; V: TRBV18; J: TRBJ2-5; length: 13; size: NA; DNA: TGTGCCAGCTCACCATTTGACAGCGAGACCCAGTACTTC; CDR3: CASSPFDSETQYF
D: NA; V: TRBV4-2; J: TRBJ2-5; length: 14; size: NA; DNA: TGTGCCAGCAGCCCCGACTCTTACCAAGAGACCCAGTACTTC; CDR3: CASSPDSYQETQYF
D: TRBD2; V: TRBV18; J: TRBJ2-7; length: 13; size: once; DNA: TGTGCCAGCTCACCGGGACTAGACTACGAGCAGTACTTC; CDR3: CASSPGLDYEQYF
D: TRBD2; V: TRBV11-1; J: TRBJ2-3; length: 16; size: few; DNA: TGTGCCAGCAGCTTGAGACGGGGGGGCGGCACAGATACGCAGTATTTT; CDR3: CASSLRRGGGTDTQYF
D: NA; V: TRBV5-1; J: TRBJ1-1; length: 15; size: once; DNA: TGCGCCAGCAGCTTGGTGGGGGCCGAGAACACTGAAGCTTTCTTT; CDR3: CASSLVGAENTEAFF
D: TRBD1; V: TRBV6-1; J: TRBJ1-1; length: 15; size: NA; DNA: TGTGCCAGCAGTGGACGACAGGGCCAGAACACTGAAGCTTTCTTT; CDR3: CASSGRQGQNTEAFF
D: TRBD1; V: TRBV2; J: TRBJ2-7; length: 13; size: NA; DNA: TGTGCCAGCAGTGGGGGACAGGGGTACGAGCAGTACTTC; CDR3: CASSGGQGYEQYF
D: NA; V: TRBV4-1; J: TRBJ2-7; length: 17; size: NA; DNA: TGCGCCAGCAGCCAAGACGGACTGGGGTCCCGCTCCTACGAGCAGTACTTC; CDR3: CASSQDGLGSRSYEQYF
D: TRBD1; V: TRBV7-9; J: TRBJ1-1; length: 14; size: NA; DNA: TGTGCCAGCAGCTTAGCACAGGGGGCCACTGAAGCTTTCTTT; CDR3: CASSLAQGATEAFF
D: NA; V: TRBV20-1; J: TRBJ2-7; length: 11; size: few; DNA: TGCAGTGCTAGCCCCGGGAGAGAGCAGTACTTC; CDR3: CSASPGREQYF
D: NA; V: TRBV9; J: TRBJ1-1; length: 15; size: NA; DNA: TGTGCCAGCAGCGCCCAACAGGGACGAGTTGCTGAAGCTTTCTTT; CDR3: CASSAQQGRVAEAFF
D: NA; V: TRBV30; J: TRBJ2-1; length: 14; size: NA; DNA: TGTGCCTGGACCCAAAACGAGGCCTACAATGAGCAGTTCTTC; CDR3: CAWTQNEAYNEQFF
D: TRBD2; V: TRBV29-1; J: TRBJ2-1; length: 15; size: NA; DNA: TGCAGCGTTTTGAGGGTAGCGGGATCCTACAATGAGCAGTTCTTC; CDR3: CSVLRVAGSYNEQFF
D: TRBD1; V: TRBV5-1; J: TRBJ1-1; length: 17; size: NA; DNA: TGCGCCAGCAGCTTGGAGGGACAGGGATTTGGGAACACTGAAGCTTTCTTT; CDR3: CASSLEGQGFGNTEAFF
D: TRBD1; V: TRBV6-6; J: TRBJ2-7; length: 15; size: NA; DNA: TGTGCCAGCAGCGGAACGACAGGGGAAGGCCACGAGCAGTACTTC; CDR3: CASSGTTGEGHEQYF
D: TRBD2; V: TRBV11-2; J: TRBJ2-3; length: 17; size: NA; DNA: TGTGCCAGCAGCTTCCGGGGACTAGCGGGAGAGACAGATACGCAGTATTTT; CDR3: CASSFRGLAGETDTQYF
D: NA; V: TRBV6-5; J: TRBJ1-6; length: 14; size: NA; DNA: TGTGCCAGCAGTTACTCGATTGACACCGGACCCCTCCACTTT; CDR3: CASSYSIDTGPLHF
D: NA; V: TRBV7-8; J: TRBJ1-3; length: 15; size: NA; DNA: TGTGCCAGCAGCTTAGCGGGGGTGGCTGGAAACACCATATATTTT; CDR3: CASSLAGVAGNTIYF
D: TRBD2; V: TRBV7-8; J: TRBJ2-2; length: 15; size: NA; DNA: TGTGCCAGCAGCTTAAGAACTAGCGGCACCGGGGAGCTGTTTTTT; CDR3: CASSLRTSGTGELFF
D: NA; V: TRBV5-1; J: TRBJ2-7; length: 15; size: NA; DNA: TGCGCCAGCAGCCTCCCCAGGGGGGGGGAAGAGGAGCAGTACTTC; CDR3: CASSLPRGGEEEQYF
D: NA; V: TRBV18; J: TRBJ1-4; length: 14; size: NA; DNA: TGTGCCAGCTCACCAGCTGCAACTAATGAAAAACTGTTTTTT; CDR3: CASSPAATNEKLFF
D: NA; V: TRBV9; J: TRBJ2-1; length: 13; size: once; DNA: TGTGCCAGCAGCGGGGCAGCCTACAATGAGCAGTTCTTC; CDR3: CASSGAAYNEQFF
D: TRBD1; V: TRBV5-6; J: TRBJ1-2; length: 15; size: NA; DNA: TGTGCCAGCAGCTCCGGGACAGGGGGCGCGAGAGGCTACACCTTC; CDR3: CASSSGTGGARGYTF
D: NA; V: TRBV28; J: TRBJ1-2; length: 15; size: NA; DNA: TGTGCCAGCATCCTCGCCCTAGCGGGGGGGCATGGCTACACCTTC; CDR3: CASILALAGGHGYTF
D: NA; V: TRBV5-6; J: TRBJ2-7; length: 14; size: once; DNA: TGTGCCAGCAGCTTGACAGGGTCAACCTACGAGCAGTACTTC; CDR3: CASSLTGSTYEQYF
D: NA; V: TRBV10-3; J: TRBJ1-5; length: 14; size: NA; DNA: TGTGCCATCAGTGCGGGGACGCTTGATCAGCCCCAGCATTTT; CDR3: CAISAGTLDQPQHF
D: NA; V: TRBV7-8; J: TRBJ2-6; length: 17; size: NA; DNA: TGTGCCAGCAGCCGGAGTCACCCACAAAGTCGGGCCAACGTCCTGACTTTC; CDR3: CASSRSHPQSRANVLTF
D: NA; V: TRBV7-9; J: TRBJ2-5; length: 14; size: NA; DNA: TGTGCCAGCACCCCGGGGCAGCAAAGAGAGACCCAGTACTTC; CDR3: CASTPGQQRETQYF
D: TRBD2; V: TRBV2; J: TRBJ2-5; length: 15; size: once; DNA: TGTGCCAGCAGCCCCCTAGCTGGGGGGGTGGAGACCCAGTACTTC; CDR3: CASSPLAGGVETQYF
D: TRBD1; V: TRBV5-5; J: TRBJ1-4; length: 14; size: NA; DNA: TGTGCCAGCAACTGGGACAGGGTCAATGAAAAACTGTTTTTT; CDR3: CASNWDRVNEKLFF
D: TRBD2; V: TRBV5-1; J: TRBJ2-1; length: 15; size: once; DNA: TGCGCCAGCAGCTTGGACTGGACTAGTCCCCATGAGCAGTTCTTC; CDR3: CASSLDWTSPHEQFF
D: NA; V: TRBV5-1; J: TRBJ1-2; length: 15; size: NA; DNA: TGCGCCAGCAGCTTGGATGACCGCCGTAACTATGGCTACACCTTC; CDR3: CASSLDDRRNYGYTF
D: TRBD1; V: TRBV5-1; J: TRBJ2-7; length: 15; size: NA; DNA: TGCGCCAGCAGCTTGGACGGGACAGGGATCTACGAGCAGTACTTC; CDR3: CASSLDGTGIYEQYF
D: NA; V: TRBV27; J: TRBJ2-3; length: 16; size: NA; DNA: TGTGCCAGCAGTTTGAGAGGGGCGGTGGGGACAGATACGCAGTATTTT; CDR3: CASSLRGAVGTDTQYF
D: TRBD1; V: TRBV9; J: TRBJ2-2; length: 15; size: NA; DNA: TGTGCCAGCAGCACGGGACAGGGCGACACCGGGGAGCTGTTTTTT; CDR3: CASSTGQGDTGELFF
D: NA; V: TRBV19; J: TRBJ1-1; length: 15; size: few; DNA: TGTGCCAGTAGTATCCCGGGACCCGGGGGCACTGAAGCTTTCTTT; CDR3: CASSIPGPGGTEAFF
D: NA; V: TRBV5-1; J: TRBJ2-1; length: 15; size: NA; DNA: TGCGCCAGCAGCTTTTCTCTGAGCTCCTACAATGAGCAGTTCTTC; CDR3: CASSFSLSSYNEQFF
D: TRBD1; V: TRBV18; J: TRBJ2-5; length: 14; size: NA; DNA: TGTGCCAGCTCACCCATCAGGGGGTTGGAGACCCAGTACTTC; CDR3: CASSPIRGLETQYF
D: NA; V: TRBV5-4; J: TRBJ2-1; length: 13; size: NA; DNA: TGTGCCAGCAGCCAGGGTACCTACAATGAGCAGTTCTTC; CDR3: CASSQGTYNEQFF
D: TRBD2; V: TRBV19; J: TRBJ2-1; length: 14; size: NA; DNA: TGTGCCAGTAGTATGCGGGAGCAAAACAATGAGCAGTTCTTC; CDR3: CASSMREQNNEQFF
D: TRBD1; V: TRBV19; J: TRBJ2-4; length: 13; size: NA; DNA: TGTGCCAGTAGTATAACAGGGGGCCACATTCAGTACTTC; CDR3: CASSITGGHIQYF
D: NA; V: TRBV19; J: TRBJ1-4; length: 14; size: once; DNA: TGTGCCAGTAGTGGGCTCCCTCATAATGAAAAACTGTTTTTT; CDR3: CASSGLPHNEKLFF
D: NA; V: TRBV6-6; J: TRBJ2-1; length: 15; size: once; DNA: TGTGCCAGCAGTTACGAGGGTCTCCGGAACAATGAGCAGTTCTTC; CDR3: CASSYEGLRNNEQFF
D: TRBD1; V: TRBV7-2; J: TRBJ2-2; length: 17; size: NA; DNA: TGTGCCAGCAGCTTTAACAGGGGTATTGGAAACACCGGGGAGCTGTTTTTT; CDR3: CASSFNRGIGNTGELFF
D: NA; V: TRBV11-3; J: TRBJ2-2; length: 16; size: NA; DNA: TGTGCCAGCAGCTTAGACGGCAGTCCGGACACCGGGGAGCTGTTTTTT; CDR3: CASSLDGSPDTGELFF
D: TRBD2; V: TRBV5-1; J: TRBJ2-7; length: 15; size: NA; DNA: TGCGCCAGCAGCCTGGGACTAGCGGGAACCTACGAGCAGTACTTC; CDR3: CASSLGLAGTYEQYF
D: NA; V: TRBV5-5; J: TRBJ1-5; length: 14; size: NA; DNA: TGTGCCAGCAGCCCGGGACACCTTAATCAGCCCCAGCATTTT; CDR3: CASSPGHLNQPQHF
D: NA; V: TRBV5-1; J: TRBJ2-5; length: 15; size: NA; DNA: TGCGCCAGCAGCGGGGGCGCAGGGGATGGGGAGACCCAGTACTTC; CDR3: CASSGGAGDGETQYF
D: NA; V: TRBV7-2; J: TRBJ2-3; length: 16; size: NA; DNA: TGTGCCAGCAGCTTAGCGCGGGCGATGGGGACAGATACGCAGTATTTT; CDR3: CASSLARAMGTDTQYF